These T cell receptor beta chains were read from a single sample in a study of T cells in localized non-small cell lung cancer. Data came from immunoSEQ multiplex PCR; TCRdb stores just in-frame clones and leaves some out. The sample comprises about 30,000 clones, over 80% of which are singletons, and more than 6% rests with the top ten. Sequences were derived from peripheral blood, sampled before any cancer treatment. Receptors were obtained from a male donor aged 60 or over with stage I lung adenocarcinoma. Each CDR3 is given without its conserved first and last residue. D genes are given only for firm matches. For some rows the clone size is stated as once, few or many, or as a class when expanded; others skip it.

d_call	v_call	j_call	clone_size	cdr3_aa
TRBD1	TRBV10-2	TRBJ1-2	-	ASRAEAGQGFYGYT
-	TRBV15	TRBJ2-5	-	ATSRKGRGGVQETQY
-	TRBV25-1	TRBJ2-1	-	ASSEHGRGNEQF
-	TRBV6-1	TRBJ2-3	-	ASSSQANTDTQY
TRBD1	TRBV7-9	TRBJ2-5	-	ASSPLGPGGGETQY
TRBD1	TRBV4-2	TRBJ1-6	-	ASSLYRTGGESSYNSPLH
TRBD1	TRBV15	TRBJ1-2	-	ATSDAGTEFNGYT
-	TRBV19	TRBJ1-3	once	ASTSIGLSSGNTIY
-	TRBV7-2	TRBJ2-7	-	ASSLAGTVH
-	TRBV2	TRBJ2-3	-	ASSDSSTDTQY
TRBD1	TRBV29-1	TRBJ1-1	-	SVERDRETEAF
-	TRBV2	TRBJ2-6	-	ASSVSGANVLT
-	TRBV7-8	TRBJ1-2	-	ASSFTNYGYT
TRBD1	TRBV19	TRBJ1-4	once	ASRETGGGEKLF
-	TRBV5-1	TRBJ1-2	-	ASRESLGDGYT
-	TRBV7-3	TRBJ2-3	-	ASSPGGGDTQY
-	TRBV19	TRBJ2-1	once	ASRAGSEQF
-	TRBV10-3	TRBJ2-3	once	AISGDATDTQY
-	TRBV5-4	TRBJ2-3	-	ASSLKNRGADTQY
-	TRBV5-1	TRBJ1-2	-	ASRDPARISYGYT
TRBD1	TRBV6-5	TRBJ1-3	-	ASTTGQGRNTIY
TRBD1	TRBV7-6	TRBJ1-6	once	ASSLSGQSNSPLH
TRBD1	TRBV19	TRBJ1-5	-	ASSIGQTGRQPQH
TRBD1	TRBV10-3	TRBJ1-5	-	ATGQSSNQPQH
TRBD1	TRBV28	TRBJ2-1	once	AGNRQGHNEQF
-	TRBV15	TRBJ2-1	-	ATSMGTSSSYNEQF
-	TRBV4-2	TRBJ1-1	-	ASSQNMRGNEAF
-	TRBV2	TRBJ1-2	-	ASSETDNYGYT
-	TRBV2	TRBJ2-4	-	ASSSAQLAKNIQY
-	TRBV7-2	-	-	ASSSQTGLSYEQY
-	TRBV9	TRBJ1-1	-	ASSVVQPLRDTEAF
-	TRBV2	TRBJ2-2	-	ASRETGTGELF
-	TRBV12-5	TRBJ2-2	once	ASGSTAGANTGELF
TRBD1	TRBV19	TRBJ1-1	-	ASSRDRGDTEAF
-	TRBV15	TRBJ2-7	-	ATSRVQAYEQY
-	TRBV5-1	TRBJ2-1	-	ASSPTVREQF
-	TRBV11-2	TRBJ1-2	-	ASSFTVIGYGYT
-	TRBV2	TRBJ1-5	-	ASSLQGDNQPQH
TRBD2	TRBV7-2	TRBJ2-7	-	ASSHSSGGVEQY
TRBD2	TRBV19	TRBJ2-3	-	ASSRLADTDTQY
-	TRBV2	TRBJ1-4	-	ASSEIGTPNEKLF
TRBD2	TRBV4-2	TRBJ2-4	-	ASSLGLAGGADIQY